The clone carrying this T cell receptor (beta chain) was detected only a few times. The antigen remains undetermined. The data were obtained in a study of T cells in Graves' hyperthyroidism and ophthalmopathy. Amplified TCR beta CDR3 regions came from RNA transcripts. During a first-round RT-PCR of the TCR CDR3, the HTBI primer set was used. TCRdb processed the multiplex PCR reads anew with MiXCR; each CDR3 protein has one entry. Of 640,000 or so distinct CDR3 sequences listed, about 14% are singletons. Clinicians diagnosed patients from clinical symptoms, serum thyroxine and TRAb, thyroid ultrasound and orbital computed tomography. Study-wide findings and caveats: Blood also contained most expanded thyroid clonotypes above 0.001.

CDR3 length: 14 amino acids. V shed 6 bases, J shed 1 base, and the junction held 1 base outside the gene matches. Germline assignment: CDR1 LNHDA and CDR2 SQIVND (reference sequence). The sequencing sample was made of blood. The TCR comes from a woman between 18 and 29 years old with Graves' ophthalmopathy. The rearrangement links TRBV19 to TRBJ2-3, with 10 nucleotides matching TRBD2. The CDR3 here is CASRGTSGTDTQYF. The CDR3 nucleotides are TGTGCCAGTAGGGGGACTAGCGGCACAGATACGCAGTATTTT.